The 32 T cell receptor beta chains presented below share a single source sample, sequenced in a study of blood T cell repertoires in COVID-19. The table came from immunoSEQ multiplex PCR; TCRdb's copy has only in-frame clones and leaves some out. Here the sample spans some 150,000 clones, 84% being singletons. Sequenced sample: peripheral blood. The source of these receptors is a woman older than 75 in a cohort sampled during active or convalescent COVID-19.

The CDR3 is CASSLAGGIGEAFF. In nucleotides, the CDR3 is TGTGCCAGCAGCTTGGCGGGGGGCATTGGTGAAGCTTTCTTT. The V gene is TRBV5-6, the J gene TRBJ1-1; a weak D match, TRBD1 (6 bases). Germline CDR1 is SGHDT and CDR2 is YYEEEE. Trimming took off 0 bases at V and 7 bases at J, with 13 bases between the two ends. CDR3 length: 14 residues.

This clone has more than one count but fewer than ten. V is TRBV2 and J is TRBJ2-7, with 7 bases lining up with TRBD1. Germline assignment: CDR1 SNHLY and CDR2 FYNNEI. This CDR3 is 14 amino acids long. V gave up 5 bases and J gave up 0 bases; unmatched junction bases: 4. The CDR3 DNA reads as TGTGCCAGCAGTCGGGACAGCAACTCCTACGAGCAGTACTTC. Its translation: CASSRDSNSYEQYF.

The rearrangement uses TRBV10-3 and TRBJ2-6, with TRBD2 as a possible D gene (6 bases). The CDR3 is 18 amino acids. V gave up 6 bases and J gave up 2 bases, with 20 bases separating them. Looked up from germline, CDR1 is ENHRY and CDR2 is SYGVKD. CDR3: CAIREGGLETPGANVLTF. The CDR3, as DNA: TGTGCCATCAGAGAAGGAGGGTTGGAAACCCCTGGGGCCAACGTCCTGACTTTC.

CDR3 nucleotides: TGTGCCAGCAGTCACTTGGATCGGGTTCTGAACTATGGCTACACCTTC. Its translation is CASSHLDRVLNYGYTF. The V call is TRBV5-6, the J call TRBJ1-2; D not certain. This CDR3 is built from 16 residues. Looked up from germline, CDR1 is SGHDT and CDR2 is YYEEEE. V shed 5 bases and J shed 2 bases, with 19 bases lying between them.

This clone was seen just once. This chain links TRBV28 with TRBJ2-3, with TRBD2 identical over 7 bases. The CDR3 is 13 amino acids. V was pared by 7 bases and J by 5 bases, with 6 bases of the junction left unmatched. Per germline, CDR1 MDHEN and CDR2 SYDVKM. CDR3 bases: TGTGCCAGCATGTGGGGGGGGTTAGATACGCAGTATTTT. It encodes CASMWGGLDTQYF.

V and J are TRBV6-5 and TRBJ1-2, with D tentatively TRBD1 (5 bases). Deletions cut 0 bases from V and 3 bases from J, with 14 bases between. The CDR3 length is 16 residues. Germline V lookup: CDR1 MNHEY, CDR2 SVGAGI. The CDR3 region has the DNA TGTGCCAGCAGTTACTCCACAGGATCTGGGGACTATGGCTACACCTTC. It is translated as CASSYSTGSGDYGYTF.

The chain joins TRBV18 to TRBJ1-1; 8 nucleotides agree with TRBD1. The junction had 6 bases not matched to a gene; V was cut back by 3 bases and J by 0 bases. The CDR3 length is 16 residues. Germline CDR1 reads KGHSH; CDR2 reads LQKENI. CDR3 coding DNA: TGTGCCAGCTCACCGTTACAGGGGGGCGTGAACACTGAAGCTTTCTTT. Translating it yields CASSPLQGGVNTEAFF.

This chain links TRBV6-5 with TRBJ2-5, with 8 bases aligning to TRBD2. This CDR3 comprises 15 residues. Germline V gene data show CDR1 as MNHEY and CDR2 as SVGAGI. Trimming took 2 bases from V and 5 from J; bases not matched to a gene: 7. DNA of the CDR3: TGTGCCAGCAGTTACGGGACTAGTTCACGGGAGACCCAGTACTTC. The encoded protein is CASSYGTSSRETQYF.

CDR3 nucleotides: TGTGCTAGTGGTTTGGCCCTTACCGACAGGGGAGGCCAGCCCCAGCATTTT. This codes for CASGLALTDRGGQPQHF. The rearrangement uses TRBV12-5 and TRBJ1-5; 8 bases match TRBD1. CDR1 and CDR2 from the germline V gene are LGHNT and FRNRAP. The CDR3 sequence is 17 residues long. With 1 base clipped from V and 7 bases from J, the junction kept 12 bases outside the gene matches.

The CDR3 DNA follows: TGTGCCAGCAGCGTAACGGACAGATTCTATGGCTACACCTTC. It encodes CASSVTDRFYGYTF. The V gene is TRBV9, the J gene TRBJ1-2, with D possibly being TRBD1 (6 bases). The germline V gene has CDR1 SGDLS and CDR2 YYNGEE. With 1 base removed from V and 4 bases from J, the gap between germline ends came to 11 bases. This CDR3 spans 14 amino acids.

The V call is TRBV5-1, the J call TRBJ1-2; 7 nucleotides match TRBD1. This CDR3 spans 14 amino acids. Germline V lookup: CDR1 SGHRS, CDR2 YFSETQ. V dropped 6 bases and J dropped 2; count of bases not matched to a gene: 7. CDR3 in amino acids: CASTRDSSNYGYTF. CDR3 DNA sequence: TGCGCCAGCACCAGGGACAGTTCCAACTATGGCTACACCTTC. Filled out from reference TRBV5-1 and TRBJ1-2, the complete variable domain reads KAGVTQTPRYLIKTRGQQVTLSCSPISGHRSVSWYQQTPGQGLQFLFEYFSETQRNKGNFPGRFSGRQFSNSRSEMNVSTLELGDSALYLCASTRDSSNYGYTFGSGTRLTVV.

The rearrangement uses TRBV12-5 and TRBJ2-1; TRBD2 matches at 11 bases. Per germline, CDR1 LGHNT and CDR2 FRNRAP. The junction had 6 bases not matched to a gene; V was cut back by 0 bases and J by 8 bases. The length of the CDR3 is 16 residues. The CDR3, as DNA: TGTGCTAGTGGTTTGGTACGGGTAGCGGGAGGGGATGAGCAGTTCTTC. This gives the protein CASGLVRVAGGDEQFF.

This clone turned up a few times. V and J are TRBV10-3 and TRBJ1-1; D may be TRBD1 (5 bases). The germline CDR1 and CDR2 sequences are ENHRY and SYGVKD. The V end lost 3 bases, the J end lost 5 bases, and 13 bases lay between the germline ends. The CDR3 covers 14 residues. The CDR3 DNA reads TGTGCCATCAGTGATGGGGGGGGAATAACTGAAGCTTTCTTT. Its protein product is CAISDGGGITEAFF.

This chain links TRBV12-3 or TRBV12-4 with TRBJ2-2, with D tentatively TRBD2 (5 bases). Trimming left V 2 bases short and J 7 bases short, with 8 bases between. The length of the CDR3 is 13 residues. CDR3 residues: CASSLRGIGELFF. As DNA, the CDR3 is TGTGCCAGCAGTTTACGGGGAATCGGGGAGCTGTTTTTT.

The rearrangement joins TRBV6-5 to TRBJ1-1; D unresolved. CDR3 size: 15 residues. CDR1 and CDR2 from the germline V gene are MNHEY and SVGAGI. V was pared by 2 bases and J by 11 bases, with 21 bases between. CDR3 sequence: CASSYVGSAGGGAFF. In DNA form, the CDR3 reads TGTGCCAGCAGTTACGTTGGCAGCGCCGGTGGCGGGGCTTTCTTT.

The chain uses TRBV7-8 and TRBJ1-1; D ambiguous. Germline V gene data show CDR1 as SGHVS and CDR2 as FQNEAQ. The CDR3 covers 12 residues. Trimming cost V 5 bases and J 8 bases, with 12 bases left between them. The CDR3 loop is CASSQSAAEAFF. CDR3 DNA: TGTGCCAGCAGCCAAAGCGCGGCAGAAGCTTTCTTT.

This chain links TRBV15 with TRBJ1-3, with 7 bases matching TRBD1. The germline gives CDR1 LNHNV, CDR2 YYDKDF (reference sequence). The CDR3 is 17 amino acids. V was pared by 3 bases and J by 0 bases, with 8 bases of the junction left unmatched. The CDR3 sequence: CATSRHRDSVSGNTIYF. In nucleotides, the CDR3 is TGTGCCACCAGCAGGCACCGGGACAGCGTCTCTGGAAACACCATATATTTT.

This clone has more than one count but fewer than ten. The V gene is TRBV2, the J gene TRBJ1-5, with TRBD1 matching over 7 bases. With V trimmed by 1 base and J by 10 bases, 10 bases remained unmatched. Germline V gene data show CDR1 as SNHLY and CDR2 as FYNNEI. CDR3 length: 15 amino acids. CDR3 nucleotides: TGTGCCAGCAGTGAAGAGGGACAGTTCATCCCCCCCCAGCATTTT. Translation: CASSEEGQFIPPQHF.

The chain uses TRBV18 and TRBJ1-5; TRBD1 agrees at 7 bases. Germline V gene data show CDR1 as KGHSH and CDR2 as LQKENI. The CDR3 is 17 amino acids. With V trimmed by 0 bases and J by 2 bases, 7 bases remained unmatched. This CDR3 reads CASSPPTGTAGNQPQHF. For the CDR3, the DNA is TGTGCCAGCTCACCACCCACCGGGACAGCGGGCAATCAGCCCCAGCATTTT.

This chain joins TRBV7-2 and TRBJ1-3; TRBD1 matches 8 bases. J was trimmed by 6 bases and V by 4 bases; bases with no gene match: 17. Germline V gives CDR1 SGHTA, CDR2 FQGNSA. This CDR3 contains 18 residues. The CDR3 loop reads CASSSPWGTGGFENTIYF. DNA for the CDR3: TGTGCCAGCAGCTCTCCCTGGGGAACAGGGGGATTTGAAAACACCATATATTTT.

The CDR3 DNA follows: TGCGCCAGCAGCCAAGTAACCCTCGTGGGCCTTAAGGGCTACACCTTC. Amino acid sequence: CASSQVTLVGLKGYTF. The V and J genes are TRBV4-3 and TRBJ1-2, with D hard to call. This CDR3 region has 16 residues. Germline V CDR1 and CDR2: LGHNA, YSLEER. The V end lost 1 base, the J end lost 8 bases, and 20 bases lay between the germline ends.

The chain joins TRBV30 to TRBJ2-6, with D possibly matching TRBD1 (6 bases). The V and J ends lost 3 bases and 11 bases respectively, with 20 bases between them. The CDR3 has 15 amino acids. Germline loops: CDR1 GTSNPN, CDR2 SVGIG (reference sequence). The CDR3 DNA reads as TGTGCCTGGAGCCTTCCCAGGGACACACTAGACGTCCTGACTTTC. It yields the protein CAWSLPRDTLDVLTF.

This clone was counted only a few times. The V call is TRBV7-6, the J call TRBJ2-5; perhaps TRBD1 as D (6 bases). Germline CDR1 is SGHVS and CDR2 is FNYEAQ. The length of the CDR3 is 14 residues. The V gene lost 3 bases and the J gene lost 5 bases, with 13 bases spanning the gap. In nucleotides, the CDR3 is TGTGCCAGCAGCTTTAGCACAGGGTGGGAGACCCAGTACTTC. Its protein is CASSFSTGWETQYF.

The CDR3 bases are TGTGCCAGCAGCCCACAGACTAGCACCTACAATGAGCAGTTCTTC. It encodes CASSPQTSTYNEQFF. This chain joins TRBV7-3 and TRBJ2-1; 7 bases fit TRBD2. J lost 2 bases, V lost 5 bases, and 6 bases had no gene match. Germline CDR1 is SGHTA and CDR2 is FQGTGA. The CDR3 is 15 residues long.

This clone was recorded at least ten times. The J gene is TRBJ1-2, the V gene TRBV6-5; D unresolved. Germline V gene sequence: CDR1 MNHEY, CDR2 SVGAGI. V shed 6 bases and J shed 4 bases, with 12 bases lying between them. The CDR3 length is 13 residues. This CDR3 is CASRRTASYGYTF. DNA of the CDR3: TGTGCCAGCAGGCGTACTGCTAGCTATGGCTACACCTTC.

This chain joins TRBV5-8 and TRBJ1-1; the match to TRBD1 covers 7 bases. The CDR3 covers 14 residues. The J segment lost 7 bases and the V segment lost 5 bases, leaving 11 bases of the junction unmatched. Germline V gene sequence: CDR1 SGHTS, CDR2 YDEGEE. The CDR3 here is CASSPDREDIEAFF. The CDR3 region has the DNA TGTGCCAGCAGTCCCGACAGGGAAGATATTGAAGCTTTCTTT.

The rearrangement joins TRBV7-3 to TRBJ2-2; D gene uncertain. Looked up from germline, CDR1 is SGHTA and CDR2 is FQGTGA. Trimming removed 2 bases at V and 3 bases at J, with 4 bases between. The CDR3 consists of 13 residues. The CDR3 reads CASSLYDTGELFF. The CDR3 DNA follows: TGTGCCAGCAGCTTATATGACACCGGGGAGCTGTTTTTT.

CDR3 DNA sequence: TGTGCCAGCAGCTTGCGGGACACTAATGAAAAACTGTTTTTT. This sequence encodes CASSLRDTNEKLFF. This chain connects TRBV7-9 to TRBJ1-4, with D possibly TRBD1 on 5 matching bases. This CDR3 comprises 14 residues. Looked up from germline, CDR1 is SEHNR and CDR2 is FQNEAQ (reference sequence). The V end was cut by 3 bases, the J end by 2 bases, with 7 bases between.

DNA of the CDR3: TGTGCCAGCAGCCAAACAGGGGGGAAGAAAGGCTACACCTTC. Its protein is CASSQTGGKKGYTF. The rearrangement uses TRBV3-1 (or the pseudogene TRBV3-2) and TRBJ1-2, with 8 bases identical to TRBD1. This CDR3 region has 14 residues. Germline V CDR1 and CDR2: LGHDT, YNNKEL (reference sequence). J was trimmed by 8 bases and V by 2 bases; bases with no gene match: 7.

The rearrangement joins TRBV30 to TRBJ1-4; TRBD1 agrees at 8 bases. V lost 6 bases to trimming and J lost 3 bases; unmatched junction nucleotides: 9. CDR3 size: 15 residues. Germline V lookup: CDR1 GTSNPN, CDR2 SVGIG (reference sequence). The CDR3 DNA sequence: TGTGCCTGCGGACAGGGACTAGCGTCTAATGAAAAACTGTTTTTT. Amino acids: CACGQGLASNEKLFF.

The genes are TRBV18 and TRBJ1-1, with D perhaps TRBD1 (5 bases). V shed 6 bases and J shed 0 bases, with 20 bases lying between them. This CDR3 is 17 amino acids long. Germline loops: CDR1 KGHSH, CDR2 LQKENI. The CDR3 DNA reads TGTGCCAGCTCGCAGGGCGTCCCGAGGTCTATGAACACTGAAGCTTTCTTT. As protein: CASSQGVPRSMNTEAFF.

The CDR3 nucleotides are TGTGCCAGTATGTGGCCGGGTCGCGATGAGCAGTTCTTC. It encodes CASMWPGRDEQFF. This rearrangement joins TRBV19 to TRBJ2-1; D gene ambiguous. Germline V CDR1 and CDR2: LNHDA, SQIVND (reference sequence). The CDR3 totals 13 residues. V was pared by 7 bases and J by 8 bases, with 15 bases between.